One and the same sample provided the 12 T cell receptor beta chains below, sequenced in a study of T cell therapy after organ transplantation. Here immunoSEQ multiplex PCR was the method, and the copy in TCRdb shows in-frame clones only, minus some. Of nearly 20,000 clones listed, about four fifths are singletons. Antigens of these TCRs are unknown. Stated time point: 4-8 weeks after completion of therapy. The sequencing here drew on CD8+ T cells from blood, taken after autologous CMV-specific T cell therapy. The receptors were sampled from a human patient who had received a solid organ transplant and had CMV disease. These T cells may partly come from the graft donor.

This clone was found once. The chain has TRBV5-4 and TRBJ2-7; 7 positions agree with TRBD2. The CDR3 extends over 18 amino acids. J lost 0 bases, V lost 4 bases, and 16 bases had no gene match. Germline V gene sequence: CDR1 SGHNT, CDR2 YYREEE (reference sequence). The CDR3 spells CASSPEAPLAEGSYEQYF. The CDR3 DNA reads TGTGCCAGCAGCCCGGAGGCCCCGCTAGCGGAAGGCTCCTACGAGCAGTACTTC.

Notes on this clone: This sample includes further DNA sequences coding for the same CDR3. V gene TRBV7-2 combines with J gene TRBJ1-5; TRBD1 aligns across 8 bases. The V gene's germline CDR1 is SGHTA and CDR2 FQGNSA. J lost 3 bases, V lost 3 bases, and 1 base had no gene match. The CDR3 is 14 amino acids. The CDR3 coding sequence is TGTGCCAGCAGCTTGGGACAGGACAATCAGCCCCAGCATTTT. Translation gives CASSLGQDNQPQHF. The variable domain in full, with the rest retrieved from reference TRBV7-2 and TRBJ1-5, is GAGVSQSPSNKVTEKGKDVELRCDPISGHTALYWYRQSLGQGLEFLIYFQGNSAPDKSGLPSDRFSAERTGGSVSTLTIQRTQQEDSAVYLCASSLGQDNQPQHFGDGTRLSIL.

The sample holds a few counts of this clone. The chain links TRBV6-5 to TRBJ1-3, with TRBD1 identical over 8 bases. Germline CDR1 is MNHEY and CDR2 is SVGAGI. There are 15 residues in the CDR3. Trimming took 6 bases from V and 2 from J; bases not matched to a gene: 6. In DNA, the CDR3 is TGTGCCAGCAGAACCACAGGGGGGACTGGAAACACCATATATTTT. The encoded protein is CASRTTGGTGNTIYF.

This clone occurred a few times. Distinct nucleotide sequences in the sample also encode this CDR3. J is TRBJ2-1 and V is TRBV19; D is uncertain. The CDR3 has 15 residues. The germline V gene has CDR1 LNHDA and CDR2 SQIVND (reference sequence). V lost 1 base to trimming and J lost 0 bases, with 7 bases between them. Here the CDR3 reads CASSIGLHSYNEQFF. Written as DNA, the CDR3 is TGTGCCAGTAGTATAGGCCTCCACTCCTACAATGAGCAGTTCTTC.

V usage is TRBV27 and J usage is TRBJ1-3; D remains ambiguous. V was shortened by 6 bases and J by 2 bases, with 11 bases between the two germline ends. This CDR3 spans 14 amino acids. Germline CDR1 and CDR2: MNHEY and SMNVEV (reference sequence). CDR3 protein: CASRKGYPGNTIYF. CDR3 in DNA: TGTGCCAGCAGAAAAGGATACCCTGGAAACACCATATATTTT.

The V and J genes are TRBV7-9 and TRBJ1-4; D is possibly TRBD1 (5 bases). V lost 5 bases and J 10 bases, leaving 17 bases between the germline ends. Germline lookup yields CDR1 SEHNR and CDR2 FQNEAQ (reference sequence). This CDR3 has 14 residues. CDR3 protein: CASSPGTTSGKLFF. The DNA for the CDR3 is TGTGCCAGCAGCCCCGGGACTACCTCCGGAAAACTGTTTTTT. Drawing the rest from reference TRBV7-9 and TRBJ1-4, the complete variable domain is DTGVSQNPRHKITKRGQNVTFRCDPISEHNRLYWYRQTLGQGPEFLTYFQNEAQLEKSRLLSDRFSAERPKGSFSTLEIQRTEQGDSAMYLCASSPGTTSGKLFFGSGTQLSVL.

The genes are TRBV19 and TRBJ1-5; no clear D. The V gene lost 5 bases and the J gene lost 7 bases, with 6 bases spanning the gap. The CDR3 runs 11 residues. Per germline, CDR1 LNHDA and CDR2 SQIVND (reference sequence). Here the CDR3 reads CASSGEQPQHF. As DNA, the CDR3 is TGTGCCAGTAGTGGGGAACAGCCCCAGCATTTT. Filled out from reference TRBV19 and TRBJ1-5, the complete variable domain reads DGGITQSPKYLFRKEGQNVTLSCEQNLNHDAMYWYRQDPGQGLRLIYYSQIVNDFQKGDIAEGYSVSREKKESFPLTVTSAQKNPTAFYLCASSGEQPQHFGDGTRLSIL.

This clone is medium-sized (0.01 to 0.1%) within its sample. This rearrangement joins TRBV25-1 to TRBJ1-1; D is uncertain. CDR1 and CDR2 from the germline V gene are MGHDK and SYGVNS. The V and J ends lost 5 bases and 3 bases respectively, with 13 bases between them. The CDR3 consists of 14 residues. The CDR3 DNA sequence: TGTGCCAGCAGTACGCTGGGAAGGGACACTGAAGCTTTCTTT. The encoded protein is CASSTLGRDTEAFF.

The chain combines TRBV19 with TRBJ2-1; 7 bases fit TRBD2. Germline V CDR1 and CDR2: LNHDA, SQIVND (reference sequence). V gave up 5 bases and J gave up 2 bases; unmatched junction bases: 3. The CDR3 extends over 14 amino acids. CDR3 sequence (DNA): TGTGCCAGTAGTTTCCGGGGGGCCTACAATGAGCAGTTCTTC. Protein: CASSFRGAYNEQFF.

This clone was observed a single time. The chain joins TRBV23-1 to TRBJ2-6; D is undetermined. TRBV23-1 qualifies as an ORF whose function is uncertain. The V end lost 5 bases, the J end lost 5 bases, and 22 bases lay between the germline ends. The CDR3 consists of 18 residues. The CDR3 loop is CASSFLDTQQSRANVLTF. The CDR3 DNA is TGCGCCAGCAGTTTTTTGGATACGCAACAAAGTCGGGCCAACGTCCTGACTTTC.

The count of this clone is one. The chain couples TRBV6-1 to TRBJ2-2, with D unresolved. Trimming took 4 bases from V and 2 from J, leaving 8 bases between them. This CDR3 contains 14 residues. Germline loops: CDR1 MNHNS, CDR2 SASEGT. CDR3 coding DNA: TGTGCCAGCAGTGGGTGGCGTAACACCGGGGAGCTGTTTTTT. Translation gives CASSGWRNTGELFF.

This clone appeared once. V gene TRBV10-3 combines with J gene TRBJ1-3; possible D gene TRBD1, 5 bases. The CDR3 runs 16 residues. Germline CDR1 ENHRY, CDR2 SYGVKD. Trimming pared 3 bases from V and 6 bases from J, leaving 18 bases between. The CDR3 protein is CAISDNNRILANTIYF. DNA for the CDR3: TGTGCCATCAGTGACAACAACAGGATCTTAGCAAACACCATATATTTT.